The 12 T cell receptor beta chains listed next were all sequenced from one sample in a study of T-cell reconstitution after alpha-beta-depleted transplantation in children. For TCRbeta, the library was prepared with unique molecular identifiers. Using its own MiXCR run on the PCR reads, TCRdb lists one record per CDR3 protein. In the table there are some 200,000 distinct CDR3 sequences, over 9.5% of which are singletons. The starting material was PBMCs from the stem cell graft donor, obtained from the stem cell graft. The receptor set was obtained from a human donor who donated a stem cell graft to a child with SCID.

This clonotype was observed many times. The chain couples TRBV21-1 to TRBJ2-5; the table gives TRBD1 as D, unverified against the DNA. TRBV21-1 is deemed a pseudogene. The CDR3 runs to 15 residues. The CDR3 nucleotides are TGTGCCAGCAGCAAACGGGACAGAGATCAAGAGACCCAGTACTTC. Protein: CASSKRDRDQETQYF.

This clonotype was detected ten times or more. The chain is built from TRBV18 and TRBJ1-1, with a tentative D call TRBD1 (6 bases). The length of the CDR3 is 14 residues. CDR1 KGHSH and CDR2 LQKENI come from the germline V gene. The ends were cut back, 2 bases at V and 10 bases at J, with 17 bases in the middle. Written as DNA, the CDR3 is TGTGCCAGCTCACCAGAGCGGGGGGCGCGAGGAGCTTTCTTT. Translated: CASSPERGARGAFF.

This chain connects TRBV15 to TRBJ2-7, with D uncertain. Germline-derived CDR1 and CDR2 are LNHNV and YYDKDF (reference sequence). The CDR3 covers 17 residues. V dropped 0 bases and J dropped 2 bases, with 17 bases sitting between them. In DNA form, the CDR3 reads TGTGCCACCAGCAGAGATTCATCCTTCTCCATCACCTACGAGCAGTACTTC. Its protein product is CATSRDSSFSITYEQYF.

This clonotype was detected only a few times. J is TRBJ2-5 and V is TRBV14; D call uncertain. Trimming stripped 1 base from V and 11 bases from J, with 17 bases between. CDR1 and CDR2 (germline): SGHDN, FVKESK. CDR3 length equals 14 residues. The CDR3 DNA sequence: TGTGCCAGCAGCCAAGTCTTCCCCAGGCAGCAACAGTACTTC. It codes for CASSQVFPRQQQYF.

This clonotype was observed many times. This chain connects TRBV7-3 to TRBJ2-1, with D tentatively TRBD2 (6 bases). The CDR3 is 17 amino acids. V dropped 3 bases and J dropped 4 bases, with 19 bases sitting between them. Per germline, CDR1 SGHTA and CDR2 FQGTGA. In nucleotides, the CDR3 is TGTGCCAGCAGCTTGATCGGGGGAAGGGAAGTTTACAATGAGCAGTTCTTC. This gives the protein CASSLIGGREVYNEQFF.

Of note for this clonotype: One end of the junction varies from germline; a read error may be responsible. CDR3: CACSCGGNQPQHF. The CDR3 DNA reads as TGTGCCTGCAGTTGTGGAGGGAATCAGCCCCAGCATTTT. The chain links TRBV6-5 to TRBJ1-5; D is ambiguous. Germline values: CDR1 MNHEY, CDR2 SVGAGI. The CDR3 has 13 amino acids.

This clonotype was counted at least ten times. This rearrangement joins TRBV20-1 to TRBJ1-6; D unclear. The CDR3 sequence is 13 residues long. CDR1 is DFQATT and CDR2 is SNEGSKA in the germline V gene (reference sequence). V lost 3 bases and J lost 8, with 11 bases in between. The CDR3 bases are TGCAGTGCTAGGGAACTGAGAGATTCACCCCTCCACTTT. It yields the protein CSARELRDSPLHF.

V usage is TRBV20-1 and J usage is TRBJ2-1; D is undetermined. The CDR3 totals 15 residues. The germline V and J ends were trimmed by 5 bases and 0 bases, with 14 bases remaining between them. The germline V gene encodes CDR1 DFQATT and CDR2 SNEGSKA (reference sequence). CDR3 in DNA: TGCAGTGCTGTCCTTAGCCGGACCTCCTACAATGAGCAGTTCTTC. Amino acid sequence: CSAVLSRTSYNEQFF.

In this sample, this clonotype turned up a few times. V usage is TRBV23-1 and J usage is TRBJ1-6, with 7 bases matching TRBD1. TRBV23-1 is given ORF status, its function remaining uncertain. The CDR3 runs to 15 residues. Trimming removed 4 bases from V and 12 bases from J; junction bases left unmatched: 12. Here the CDR3 reads CASSRQGGRRGPLHF. In DNA, the CDR3 is TGCGCCAGCAGTCGACAGGGCGGGAGAAGAGGACCCCTCCACTTT.

This clonotype appeared a few times. J is TRBJ2-7 and V is TRBV7-9, with 8 bases identical to TRBD1. Germline assignment: CDR1 SEHNR and CDR2 FQNEAQ (reference sequence). The V segment lost 5 bases and the J segment 5 bases; nucleotides outside the gene matches: 5. The CDR3 loop spans 13 amino acids. The CDR3 DNA sequence: TGTGCCAGCAGCCCGTGGGACAGGAACGAGCAGTACTTC. Encoded protein: CASSPWDRNEQYF.

This clonotype was seen at least ten times. The chain combines TRBV24-1 with TRBJ2-3; 9 bases align to TRBD1. There are 20 residues in the CDR3. Germline V gene sequence: CDR1 KGHDR, CDR2 SFDVKD. The junction had 26 bases not matched to a gene; V was cut back by 3 bases and J by 11 bases. CDR3 bases: TGTGCCACCAGTGATACCCGGACAGGGGAGGAGCGAGGGACACCATTCCAGCAGTATTTT. It translates to CATSDTRTGEERGTPFQQYF.

This clonotype was recorded at least ten times. V gene TRBV5-1 combines with J gene TRBJ1-1; D perhaps matches TRBD1 (5 bases). The V and J ends lost 0 bases and 5 bases respectively, with 17 bases between them. The CDR3 runs 16 residues. CDR1 and CDR2 from the germline V gene are SGHRS and YFSETQ. The CDR3 DNA sequence: TGCGCCAGCAGCTTGGGCGACAGCGGGCGGGGGACTGAAGCTTTCTTT. Translation: CASSLGDSGRGTEAFF.